This T cell receptor (beta chain) was documented in a study of CD8 T cells in Susac syndrome (dated by TCRdb to the late 2010s). With regard to the full study: The study used repertoire sequencing to test whether antigen drove CD8+ T cell activation and differentiation in Susac syndrome.

The paper's findings and limits, for the study overall: The TCR sequencing and HLA analysis was acknowledged to have included a relatively small number of individuals.

RNA was extracted with the RNeasy kit and roughly 0.5 to 1 ug was reverse transcribed using random hexamers. The immunoSEQ multiplex PCR assay, covering 54 Vbeta and 13 Jbeta segments, was used to amplify TCR beta CDR3 regions. To correct PCR amplification bias, a synthetic template baseline was used for both primer optimization and computational correction. As for the original processing: Reads were annotated to V, D and J genes according to IMGT and were analyzed with immunoSEQ Analyzer, with only productive sequences retained. Clonality was calculated as one minus the Shannon entropy normalized by log2 of the number of productive unique sequences. For each patient and control, public and private clones were evaluated within the 100 most prevalent clones. Clones were defined as Susac-specific if absent from the healthy and MS cohorts, from around 1,100 published viral clones and from other ImmuneACCESS disease sequences. Using fastp trimming at Q25 and MiXCR clonotype assembly, TCRdb reanalyzed the public sequencing data and kept in-frame beta chains. Rows matching on CDR3 protein sequence are summarized as one entry with the most common DNA and genes. The V and J calls, along with clone size, are taken from TCRdb and not from the paper's own processing. This sample lists around 150,000 distinct CDR3 sequences; around 95% were detected once. The ten largest clonotypes hold 0.13% of the sample.

The CDR3 covers 15 residues, taking in both the cysteine and the phenylalanine. The only DNA kept is the CDR3, 45 bases in frame from the first base. V drops 1 base and J drops 2 bases, leaving 10 bases in between. CDR1 SGHKS and CDR2 YYEKEE were looked up in the germline V gene (reference sequence). Peripheral blood CD8+ and CD4+ T cells from healthy donors, Susac syndrome patients and multiple sclerosis patients were profiled using high-throughput TCR beta sequencing. The healthy donors served as controls matched for age and sex. CD8+ TEMRA cells were enriched by FACS, while bulk CD8+ and CD4+ T cells were purified by magnetic negative isolation. Blood was collected in EDTA tubes and processed within 24 hours, with PBMCs isolated through density gradient centrifugation. PBMCs intended for TCR sequencing were cryopreserved in liquid nitrogen and thawed later in a water bath at 37 degrees C. The sorted or isolated CD4+, CD8+ and CD8+ TEMRA cells had a purity of 90% or higher.

In the case of this clonotype: Its cognate antigen has yet to be identified. Base qualities are missing; no much larger clone stands one base away.

Sequencing was performed on CD4+ T cells from PBMCs. The receptor comes from a human donor in good health. The sequence is built from TRBV5-5 and TRBJ2-1; too little of a D gene remains to name it. The CDR3 amino acid sequence is: CASSLFSVAYNEQFF. The DNA sequence is given as TGTGCCAGCAGCTTGTTCTCGGTTGCCTACAATGAGCAGTTCTTC.